A single sample is the source of the 32 T cell receptor beta chains below, sequenced in a study of PD-1 blockade in classical Hodgkin lymphoma. Sequencing was performed with immunoSEQ multiplex PCR; in TCRdb, only in-frame clones are kept and a portion is missing. The data hold about 97,000 clones, with over 80% observed a single time. All trial patients relapsed after autologous stem cell transplantation. The starting material was peripheral blood mononuclear cells (PBMCs), obtained at baseline. The receptors shown here come from a human donor with classical Hodgkin lymphoma.

The chain has TRBV27 and TRBJ2-5, with 8 bases fitting TRBD2. V shed 3 bases, J shed 5 bases, and the junction held 5 bases outside the gene matches. Germline CDR1 is MNHEY and CDR2 is SMNVEV (reference sequence). The CDR3 has 14 residues. This CDR3 reads CASSFTGGRETQYF. CDR3 in DNA: TGTGCCAGCAGTTTTACGGGAGGGCGTGAGACCCAGTACTTC.

The chain employs TRBV6-1 and TRBJ2-5, with 14 bases lining up with TRBD2. The CDR3 contains 18 residues. V was pared by 4 bases and J by 4 bases, with 11 bases of the junction left unmatched. Germline values: CDR1 MNHNS, CDR2 SASEGT. The CDR3 here is CASSGRLAGGMEVETQYF. CDR3 bases: TGTGCCAGCAGTGGACGACTAGCGGGAGGGATGGAGGTAGAGACCCAGTACTTC.

This clone was found once. The gene calls are TRBV19 and TRBJ2-1; a possible D gene is TRBD2 (5 bases). Between the trimmed V and J ends, which lost 4 bases and 4 bases, there was a span of 17 bases. The germline CDR1 and CDR2 sequences are LNHDA and SQIVND (reference sequence). The length of the CDR3 is 16 residues. CDR3 amino acids: CASSTSGKSKYNEQFF. In DNA form, the CDR3 reads TGTGCCAGTAGTACCTCCGGGAAGTCAAAATACAATGAGCAGTTCTTC.

The genes are TRBV7-3 and TRBJ2-1; 8 positions agree with TRBD2. The CDR3 runs 15 residues. V shed 2 bases and J 2 bases; nucleotides not matched to a gene: 2. Germline loops: CDR1 SGHTA, CDR2 FQGTGA. CDR3: CASSLERGTYNEQFF. The CDR3 nucleotides are TGTGCCAGCAGCTTAGAGCGGGGGACCTACAATGAGCAGTTCTTC.

The J gene is TRBJ2-1, the V gene TRBV7-9, with 12 bases lining up with TRBD2. The trim removed 5 bases at V and 7 bases at J, leaving 6 bases unmatched. Germline CDR1 SEHNR, CDR2 FQNEAQ (reference sequence). The CDR3 length is 15 residues. DNA for the CDR3: TGTGCCAGCAGCCCCCGGACTAGCGGGAATAATGAGCAGTTCTTC. It yields the protein CASSPRTSGNNEQFF.

The V gene is TRBV10-3, the J gene TRBJ2-5; TRBD1 matches 7 bases. Germline trimming cut 6 bases from V and 2 bases from J; bases unmatched to any gene: 9. Germline V gene lookup returns CDR1 ENHRY and CDR2 SYGVKD. The CDR3 has 15 amino acids. The CDR3 DNA reads as TGTGCCATCAGCCGACAGGGATTAGGGCAAGAGACCCAGTACTTC. Its translation: CAISRQGLGQETQYF.

The rearrangement joins TRBV2 to TRBJ2-1, with D tentatively TRBD1 (6 bases). Deletions cut 7 bases from V and 13 bases from J, with 14 bases between. The CDR3 totals 11 residues. Germline assignment: CDR1 SNHLY and CDR2 FYNNEI. CDR3 in DNA: TGTGCCAGCACCGCAAGGGGACAACAGTTCTTC. Translation gives CASTARGQQFF.

CDR3 region: CASSHLTGPNEQYF. CDR3 in DNA: TGCGCCAGCAGCCATCTAACAGGGCCCAACGAGCAGTACTTC. The V and J genes are TRBV5-1 and TRBJ2-7; a weak D match, TRBD1 (6 bases). Looked up from germline, CDR1 is SGHRS and CDR2 is YFSETQ. The CDR3 is 14 residues long. Between the trimmed V and J ends, which lost 4 bases and 5 bases, there was a span of 16 bases.

The chain recombines TRBV6-7 with TRBJ1-4; 7 nucleotides line up with TRBD1. TRBV6-7 is labeled an ORF, and its function is uncertain. With 5 bases clipped from V and 6 bases from J, the junction kept 3 bases outside the gene matches. The CDR3 covers 13 residues. CDR3 protein: CASSRDRDEKLFF. DNA for the CDR3: TGTGCCAGCAGTCGGGACAGAGATGAAAAACTGTTTTTT.

V and J are TRBV19 and TRBJ2-1, with D perhaps matching TRBD2 (6 bases). Germline loops: CDR1 LNHDA, CDR2 SQIVND (reference sequence). Trimming pared 3 bases from V and 9 bases from J, leaving 15 bases between. The CDR3 length is 14 residues. CDR3 amino acids: CASSIGRDGGEQFF. CDR3 bases: TGTGCCAGTAGTATCGGCAGGGACGGGGGTGAGCAGTTCTTC.

The chain recombines TRBV7-2 with TRBJ2-1; maybe TRBD2 (6 bases). V was clipped by 0 bases and J by 9 bases, with 12 bases between them. This CDR3 comprises 14 residues. Germline CDR1 SGHTA, CDR2 FQGNSA. CDR3 protein: CASSLAAGLGEQFF. As DNA, the CDR3 is TGTGCCAGCAGCTTAGCGGCGGGGCTTGGTGAGCAGTTCTTC.

The chain has TRBV10-2 and TRBJ2-1; 11 bases map to TRBD2. This CDR3 is built from 17 residues. V lost 6 bases and J lost 8; bases outside the gene matches: 15. The germline gives CDR1 WSHSY, CDR2 SAAADI. Written as DNA, the CDR3 is TGCGCCAGCAGAAGGGGGGGGGTCATACTAGCGGGAGATGAGCAGTTCTTC. Translation: CASRRGGVILAGDEQFF.

V is TRBV11-3 and J is TRBJ2-5; 11 nucleotides agree with TRBD2. CDR3 length: 16 residues. After removal of 1 base from V and 1 base from J, the junction contained 2 bases not matched to a gene. CDR1 is SGHNT, CDR2 YENEEA, per germline. CDR3 amino acids: CASSLGGTSGQETQYF. Written as DNA, the CDR3 is TGTGCCAGCAGCTTAGGTGGGACTAGCGGCCAAGAGACCCAGTACTTC.

For the CDR3, the DNA is TGTGCCAGCAGCTTGGTTAGCGGCTACATCAATGAGCAGTTCTTC. Amino acids: CASSLVSGYINEQFF. The V gene is TRBV5-4, the J gene TRBJ2-1; D may be TRBD2 (6 bases). The V and J ends lost 0 bases and 6 bases respectively, with 13 bases between them. This CDR3 has 15 amino acids. Germline values: CDR1 SGHNT, CDR2 YYREEE (reference sequence).

This chain links TRBV18 with TRBJ2-6, with D possibly called TRBD1 or TRBD2 (5 bases each). The CDR3 extends over 16 amino acids. Germline lookup yields CDR1 KGHSH and CDR2 LQKENI. Between the trimmed V and J ends, which lost 5 bases and 0 bases, there was a span of 11 bases. The CDR3: CASSGTPSSGANVLTF. The DNA for the CDR3 is TGTGCCAGCTCAGGGACGCCGAGCTCTGGGGCCAACGTCCTGACTTTC.

This rearrangement joins TRBV5-6 to TRBJ2-7; D remains ambiguous. The germline gives CDR1 SGHDT, CDR2 YYEEEE. CDR3 length: 15 amino acids. Trimming took 4 bases from V and 2 from J, leaving 16 bases between them. CDR3 region: CASSAAPTRTYEQYF. The CDR3 DNA reads TGTGCCAGCAGCGCAGCCCCGACACGTACCTACGAGCAGTACTTC.

This clone was counted once. This chain links TRBV7-2 with TRBJ2-1; TRBD2 aligns across 7 bases. V was clipped by 5 bases and J by 7 bases; unmatched bases: 8. Germline V gene sequence: CDR1 SGHTA, CDR2 FQGNSA. The CDR3 has 14 amino acids. The CDR3 loop is CASSPFSGGNEQFF. CDR3 DNA: TGTGCCAGCAGCCCCTTTTCGGGGGGTAATGAGCAGTTCTTC.

The J gene is TRBJ2-5, the V gene TRBV10-3, with D uncertain. CDR3 size: 14 residues. V was trimmed by 0 bases and J by 4 bases, leaving 9 bases between them. CDR1 and CDR2 (germline): ENHRY, SYGVKD. The CDR3: CAISESGASETQYF. The CDR3 DNA sequence: TGTGCCATCAGTGAGTCTGGAGCGTCAGAGACCCAGTACTTC.

The J gene is TRBJ1-5, the V gene TRBV6-4; D uncertain. Trimming left V 8 bases short and J 9 bases short, with 14 bases between. The CDR3 is made up of 12 amino acids. The germline V gene encodes CDR1 MRHNA and CDR2 SNTAGT. Written as DNA, the CDR3 is TGTGCCAGCCCCTGGCAGGTAGGGCCCCAGCATTTT. It yields the protein CASPWQVGPQHF.

The rearrangement uses TRBV27 and TRBJ2-2, with 11 bases matching TRBD2. The CDR3 has 17 amino acids. V dropped 2 bases and J dropped 2; count of bases not matched to a gene: 4. Per the germline V gene, CDR1 is MNHEY and CDR2 is SMNVEV (reference sequence). CDR3 bases: TGTGCCAGCAGTTTACGGGGACTAGCGGTTAACACCGGGGAGCTGTTTTTT. This codes for CASSLRGLAVNTGELFF.

This clone was seen repeatedly, ten times or more. J is TRBJ2-7 and V is TRBV6-6; perhaps TRBD1 as D (6 bases). Germline assignment: CDR1 MNHNY and CDR2 SVGAGI (reference sequence). This CDR3 contains 12 residues. Deletions cut 4 bases from V and 5 bases from J, with 9 bases between. The CDR3 DNA reads as TGTGCCAGCAGTTCCGACAGGAACGAGCAGTACTTC. Its protein is CASSSDRNEQYF.

This chain uses TRBV19 with TRBJ2-4; the match to TRBD1 covers 8 bases. The V gene's germline CDR1 is LNHDA and CDR2 SQIVND (reference sequence). Trimming took 5 bases from V and 0 from J; bases not matched to a gene: 6. This CDR3 has 16 amino acids. In DNA form, the CDR3 reads TGTGCCAGTAGTGGCACAGGGGGGAGAGCCAAAAACATTCAGTACTTC. Its translation: CASSGTGGRAKNIQYF.

The rearrangement uses TRBV5-1 and TRBJ2-1; D may match TRBD1 or TRBD2 (5 bases each). The CDR3 length is 12 residues. The germline V and J ends were trimmed by 5 bases and 10 bases, with 13 bases remaining between them. Germline CDR1 and CDR2: SGHRS and YFSETQ. Here the CDR3 reads CASRQDAGEQFF. CDR3 coding DNA: TGCGCCAGCAGACAGGATGCGGGCGAGCAGTTCTTC.

The genes are TRBV7-9 and TRBJ2-3, with a tentative D call TRBD2 (5 bases). Germline CDR1 is SEHNR and CDR2 is FQNEAQ (reference sequence). The CDR3 totals 15 residues. V lost 4 bases, J lost 1 base, and 12 bases lay in between. CDR3 residues: CASSWLARGTDTQYF. The CDR3 coding sequence is TGTGCCAGCAGCTGGCTAGCAAGGGGCACAGATACGCAGTATTTT.

The chain uses TRBV7-2 and TRBJ1-1; TRBD1 matches 8 bases. The CDR3 consists of 14 residues. Germline CDR1 is SGHTA and CDR2 is FQGNSA. After removal of 5 bases from V and 4 bases from J, the junction contained 6 bases not matched to a gene. Here the CDR3 DNA reads TGTGCCAGCAGCCAAGGACAGGGCCGCACTGAAGCTTTCTTT. This sequence encodes CASSQGQGRTEAFF. The full variable domain, its missing parts supplied by reference TRBV7-2 and TRBJ1-1, is GAGVSQSPSNKVTEKGKDVELRCDPISGHTALYWYRQSLGQGLEFLIYFQGNSAPDKSGLPSDRFSAERTGGSVSTLTIQRTQQEDSAVYLCASSQGQGRTEAFFGQGTRLTVV.

The genes are TRBV28 and TRBJ1-2, with 7 bases that match TRBD1. The J segment lost 2 bases and the V segment lost 8 bases, leaving 5 bases of the junction unmatched. The CDR3 has 13 residues. CDR1 is MDHEN and CDR2 is SYDVKM in the germline V gene. CDR3: CASHRDRNYGYTF. The CDR3 DNA sequence: TGTGCCAGCCATAGGGACAGAAACTATGGCTACACCTTC.

This clone was recorded a few times. Other DNA sequences in the sample encode the same CDR3. The DNA for the CDR3 is TGTGCCAGTAGTATACAGGGAGGAAGCAATCAGCCCCAGCATTTT. This codes for CASSIQGGSNQPQHF. This sequence joins TRBV19 and TRBJ1-5, with D tentatively TRBD1 (5 bases). The V gene's germline CDR1 is LNHDA and CDR2 SQIVND (reference sequence). Trimming pared 2 bases from V and 1 base from J, leaving 9 bases between. The CDR3 consists of 15 residues.

This chain uses TRBV29-1 with TRBJ2-1, with 11 bases matching TRBD2. CDR1 and CDR2 from the germline V gene are SQVTM and ANQGSEA. Trimming took 7 bases from V and 0 from J; bases not matched to a gene: 8. The CDR3 contains 16 residues. The CDR3 region has the DNA TGCAGCGCAACGGGACTAGCGGAGAGCTCCTACAATGAGCAGTTCTTC. It specifies CSATGLAESSYNEQFF.

The chain recombines TRBV27 with TRBJ1-4; D might be TRBD1 (5 bases). The CDR3 is made up of 15 amino acids. V lost 1 base to trimming and J lost 5 bases, with 11 bases between them. The germline CDR1 and CDR2 sequences are MNHEY and SMNVEV (reference sequence). The CDR3 sequence is CASSLLGPRNEKLFF. Here the CDR3 DNA reads TGTGCCAGCAGTTTATTGGGGCCTCGCAATGAAAAACTGTTTTTT.

The chain is built from TRBV30 and TRBJ2-3; the D gene is possibly TRBD2 (5 bases). Trimming removed 4 bases from V and 6 bases from J, with 14 bases in between. Germline-derived CDR1 and CDR2 are GTSNPN and SVGIG (reference sequence). This CDR3 region has 13 residues. This chain's CDR3 is CAWKGPGRDTQYF. DNA for the CDR3: TGTGCCTGGAAAGGCCCGGGAAGGGATACGCAGTATTTT.

This clone appeared once. This sequence joins TRBV11-3 and TRBJ2-1, with TRBD2 matching 9 bases. After removal of 5 bases from V and 2 bases from J, the junction contained 10 bases not matched to a gene. Germline CDR1 reads SGHNT; CDR2 reads YENEEA. This CDR3 has 17 amino acids. This CDR3 is CASSPASGKNAYNEQFF. CDR3 DNA: TGTGCCAGCAGCCCCGCTAGCGGGAAGAACGCCTACAATGAGCAGTTCTTC.

This clone was found once. The chain combines TRBV5-1 with TRBJ2-1; 14 positions agree with TRBD2. V gave up 7 bases and J gave up 7 bases; unmatched junction bases: 4. This CDR3 comprises 14 residues. The germline gives CDR1 SGHRS, CDR2 YFSETQ. The CDR3 DNA follows: TGCGCCAGCGCGGGACTAGCGGGAGTAAATGAGCAGTTCTTC. Translation: CASAGLAGVNEQFF.